Presented here are 22 T cell receptor beta chains from one specimen sequenced in a study of blood T cells in healthy people across ages. Together with a sample-barcoded 5' primer, a J-beta primer mix was included in a second PCR lasting about 6 to 11 cycles. MiXCR, applied by TCRdb to the 5' RACE reads, yields one record per CDR3 protein. The sample comprises 630,000 or so distinct CDR3 sequences, approximately 30% of which are singletons, and around a sixth rests with the top ten. Material: blood. These receptors all come from a woman older than 75 in good health.

As regards this clonotype: A much larger clone is a single base away; this may be a read error. The chain combines TRBV7-8 with TRBJ2-1; either TRBD1 or TRBD2 may supply D (6 bases each). The J call may be faulty, since TRBJ2-7 better matches the DNA end. There are 13 residues in the CDR3. Germline V lookup: CDR1 SGHVS, CDR2 FQNEAQ. The CDR3 loop is CASNLGGSNEQYF. CDR3 DNA: TGTGCCAGCAACCTAGGGGGGAGCAATGAGCAGTACTTC.

The sample holds a few counts of this clonotype. V gene TRBV6-5 combines with J gene TRBJ1-1, with 7 bases identical to TRBD1. With 4 bases clipped from V and 8 bases from J, the junction kept 4 bases outside the gene matches. The CDR3 totals 12 residues. CDR1 is MNHEY and CDR2 is SVGAGI in the germline V gene. The CDR3, as DNA: TGTGCCAGCAGTTTACAGGGGAAGGAAGCTTTCTTT. Translating it yields CASSLQGKEAFF.

In its sample, this clonotype was seen once. J is TRBJ2-1 and V is TRBV7-2; 7 bases are a match to TRBD2. The J call is in doubt because the DNA end fits TRBJ2-7 better. Germline CDR1 is SGHTA and CDR2 is FQGNSA. There are 15 residues in the CDR3. CDR3 region: CASSLSSGVVWEQYF. Here the CDR3 DNA reads TGTGCCAGCAGCTTAAGCAGCGGGGTCGTATGGGAGCAGTACTTC.

This clonotype was detected ten times or more. The chain couples TRBV5-1 to TRBJ2-1; 9 nucleotides agree with TRBD1. Trimming took 4 bases from V and 8 from J; bases not matched to a gene: 10. Germline V gives CDR1 SGHRS, CDR2 YFSETQ. The CDR3 has 15 residues. The CDR3 is CASSPRDRVRHEQFF. The DNA for the CDR3 is TGCGCCAGCAGCCCCCGGGACAGGGTTAGACATGAGCAGTTCTTC. The complete variable domain, with remaining parts taken from reference TRBV5-1 and TRBJ2-1, reads KAGVTQTPRYLIKTRGQQVTLSCSPISGHRSVSWYQQTPGQGLQFLFEYFSETQRNKGNFPGRFSGRQFSNSRSEMNVSTLELGDSALYLCASSPRDRVRHEQFFGPGTRLTVL.

The chain combines TRBV28 with TRBJ2-2, with no clear D. The germline V gene encodes CDR1 MDHEN and CDR2 SYDVKM. Trimming stripped 4 bases from V and 1 base from J, with 10 bases between. The CDR3 runs to 15 residues. CDR3 nucleotide sequence: TGTGCCAGCAGTTCCCGACTTAGGAACACCGGGGAGCTGTTTTTT. Residues: CASSSRLRNTGELFF.

As to this clonotype: A junction boundary mismatches the germline segment, possibly from a read error. This chain joins TRBV29-1 and TRBJ2-5, with D unclear. The germline V gene encodes CDR1 SQVTM and CDR2 ANQGSEA. The CDR3 sequence is 16 residues long. For the CDR3, the DNA is TGCAGCGCCACGTCCTCTGCAGGTAGTCGGTTGGAGACTCAGTACTTC. This sequence encodes CSATSSAGSRLETQYF. The full variable domain, with the rest looked up from reference TRBV29-1 and TRBJ2-5, is SAVISQKPSRDICQRGTSLTIQCQVDSQVTMMFWYRQQPGQSLTLIATANQGSEATYESGFVIDKFPISRPNLTFSTLTVSNMSPEDSSIYLCSATSSAGSRLETQYFGPGTRLLVL.

This clonotype has only a few counts. A read error is possible here, since a much larger clone lies one base away. The V call is TRBV12-3 or TRBV12-4, the J call TRBJ2-6; D is possibly TRBD1 (6 bases). The CDR3 runs to 18 residues. The V end lost 5 bases, the J end lost 0 bases, and 17 bases lay between the germline ends. CDR3 in DNA: TGTGCCAGCAGTCCTTCCACAGGGATGAGCTCTGGGGCCAACGTCCTGACTTTC. The encoded protein is CASSPSTGMSSGANVLTF.

This clonotype came up many times. A much larger clonotype is one base distant, so this may be a read error. This chain connects TRBV3-1 to TRBJ2-5, with 12 positions matching TRBD2. Germline lookup yields CDR1 LGHDT and CDR2 YNNKEL (reference sequence). V lost 6 bases and J lost 11; bases outside the gene matches: 10. The CDR3 extends over 14 amino acids. DNA for the CDR3: TGTGCCAGCAGTTGGACTAGCGGGGACAATGAGCAGTACTTC. It yields the protein CASSWTSGDNEQYF.

This clonotype was counted a single time. The rearrangement links TRBV7-2 to TRBJ1-2, with 8 bases identical to TRBD1. With V trimmed by 6 bases and J by 8 bases, 11 bases remained unmatched. CDR1 and CDR2 (germline): SGHTA, FQGNSA. This CDR3 spans 14 amino acids. CDR3 region: CASSPSGGGEGYTF. The CDR3 coding sequence is TGTGCCAGCAGTCCTTCAGGGGGCGGTGAGGGCTACACCTTC.

This clonotype has just a few counts. The chain has TRBV4-1 and TRBJ2-7, with TRBD2 matching over 16 bases. V lost 5 bases, J lost 3 bases, and 13 bases stayed unmatched. Germline V gene data show CDR1 as MGHRA and CDR2 as YSYEKL. CDR3 length: 19 amino acids. CDR3 coding DNA: TGCGCCAGCAGCTTACGCGGGGGACTAGCGGGGGGGGGAGTCTACGAGCAGTACTTC. The encoded protein is CASSLRGGLAGGGVYEQYF.

Note on this clonotype: A read error may produce the germline difference seen at one junction end. The chain has TRBV18 and TRBJ2-1; the D gene is possibly TRBD2 (5 bases). This CDR3 has 14 residues. Per the germline V gene, CDR1 is KGHSH and CDR2 is LQKENI. Here the CDR3 DNA reads TGTACCAGCTCACCGGGAAGCTCCTACAATGAGCAGTTCTTC. This translates into CTSSPGSSYNEQFF.

The chain couples TRBV7-2 to TRBJ1-1; the D gene is possibly TRBD1 (6 bases). Germline V gives CDR1 SGHTA, CDR2 FQGNSA. With 7 bases removed from V and 6 bases from J, the gap between germline ends came to 9 bases. This CDR3 has 11 residues. In DNA, the CDR3 is TGTGCCAGCATGGGGGGGCCTGAAGCTTTCTTT. Its protein product is CASMGGPEAFF.

This clonotype showed up many times. This rearrangement joins TRBV12-3 or TRBV12-4 to TRBJ1-5; D is uncertain. Trimming took 3 bases from V and 7 from J, leaving 10 bases between them. This CDR3 is 13 amino acids long. The CDR3 DNA reads TGTGCCAGCAGTTTCGCCACGGGCCAGCCCCAGCATTTT. Translated, it gives CASSFATGQPQHF.

The table lists this clonotype with many counts. The genes are TRBV6-5 and TRBJ2-7; D is perhaps TRBD1 (5 bases). Germline V gene sequence: CDR1 MNHEY, CDR2 SVGAGI. V dropped 8 bases and J dropped 6 bases, with 11 bases sitting between them. CDR3 length: 11 amino acids. In DNA, the CDR3 is TGTGCCAGCTGGGGCCTTTCCGAGCAGTACTTC. It specifies CASWGLSEQYF.

This clonotype occurred many times. The gene calls are TRBV27 and TRBJ2-1; D perhaps matches TRBD2 (6 bases). Deletions cut 5 bases from V and 8 bases from J, with 13 bases between. The V gene's germline CDR1 is MNHEY and CDR2 SMNVEV (reference sequence). The CDR3 consists of 13 residues. The chain's CDR3 is CASSGRPGYEQFF. DNA for the CDR3: TGTGCCAGCAGTGGGAGGCCGGGCTATGAGCAGTTCTTC.

This clonotype was counted ten times or more. The rearrangement uses TRBV20-1 and TRBJ1-5; D is possibly TRBD1 (5 bases). The CDR3 is 16 residues long. Germline V gene sequence: CDR1 DFQATT, CDR2 SNEGSKA (reference sequence). The V gene lost 3 bases and the J gene lost 5 bases, with 20 bases spanning the gap. The CDR3 DNA follows: TGCAGTGCTAGTGAATCCCAGGGCTCGAGTCATCAGCCCCAGCATTTT. Encoded protein: CSASESQGSSHQPQHF.

As regards this clonotype: This may be a read error: a much more frequent sequence differs by one nucleotide. V gene TRBV6-5 combines with J gene TRBJ2-5, with no clear D. TRBJ2-7 matches the DNA end more closely, so the J call is doubtful. The CDR3 loop spans 15 amino acids. The V gene's germline CDR1 is MNHEY and CDR2 SVGAGI. In nucleotides, the CDR3 is TGTGCCAGCAATTACGACCCCGCTACCCTCTACGAGCAGTACTTC. Amino acid sequence: CASNYDPATLYEQYF.

The chain employs TRBV12-3 or TRBV12-4 and TRBJ2-4, with D unclear. CDR3 size: 15 residues. V lost 6 bases and J lost 1, with 13 bases in between. The CDR3 is CASRPPRTAKNIQYF. CDR3 DNA: TGTGCCAGCAGGCCCCCAAGGACGGCCAAAAACATTCAGTACTTC.

In its sample, this clonotype was seen a few times. The gene calls are TRBV7-9 and TRBJ1-6; D remains ambiguous. The V and J ends lost 1 base and 7 bases respectively, with 11 bases between them. Germline CDR1 reads SEHNR; CDR2 reads FQNEAQ (reference sequence). The CDR3 sequence is 15 residues long. The CDR3 region has the DNA TGTGCCAGCAGCTTAGTGCAGATGGCGAATTCACCCCTCCACTTT. It specifies CASSLVQMANSPLHF. Using reference TRBV7-9 and TRBJ1-6 for the parts outside the CDR3, the full variable domain is DTGVSQNPRHKITKRGQNVTFRCDPISEHNRLYWYRQTLGQGPEFLTYFQNEAQLEKSRLLSDRFSAERPKGSFSTLEIQRTEQGDSAMYLCASSLVQMANSPLHFGNGTRLTVT.

This rearrangement joins TRBV7-2 to TRBJ2-1; 13 bases are shared with TRBD2. The CDR3 runs 16 residues. J gave up 7 bases and V 1 base, and 4 bases lay outside the gene matches. The germline V gene encodes CDR1 SGHTA and CDR2 FQGNSA. In nucleotides, the CDR3 is TGTGCCAGCAGCTTAGGTGGGACTAGCGGGGTGAATGAGCAGTTCTTC. This gives the protein CASSLGGTSGVNEQFF.

This clonotype has a count of ten or more. The chain employs TRBV7-2 and TRBJ2-3, with 9 bases that match TRBD1. This CDR3 spans 16 amino acids. CDR1 and CDR2 (germline): SGHTA, FQGNSA. Trimming cost V 7 bases and J 2 bases; bases outside gene matches: 10. The CDR3 coding sequence is TGTGCCAGCACCTTGAAGGGGACAGGGCACACAGATACGCAGTATTTT. Protein product: CASTLKGTGHTDTQYF.

A remark on this clonotype: A much larger clone differs from this one at a single base, so this may be a read error. The gene calls are TRBV7-3 and TRBJ2-1; a weak D match, TRBD2 (5 bases). The germline gives CDR1 SGHTA, CDR2 FQGTGA. This CDR3 has 12 residues. CDR3 coding DNA: TGTGCCAGCAGATACCCCGGGAATGGGCAGTTCTTC. Its protein product is CASRYPGNGQFF.